A single count supports the clone carrying this TCR beta chain. Its specificity is unknown. The authors made TCR beta cDNA from about 500 ng total RNA with a constant-region primer. Slightly modified ARM-PCR with three nested multiplex PCR rounds yielded TCR beta libraries. The first two PCR rounds used TRBV1-TRBV30 forward primers with a C-beta reverse primer, roughly 10 cycles each. TCRdb fed the multiplex PCR reads into MiXCR, producing one record per CDR3 protein. Of fewer than 250,000 distinct CDR3 sequences in the sample, about 61% were seen once. The CDR3 is 15 amino acids. Per germline, CDR1 MNHNS and CDR2 SASEGT. J lost 10 bases, V lost 7 bases, and 11 bases had no gene match. Blood RNA was derived from unsorted whole blood, and germline DNA was extracted too. The sample is drawn from a study of tumor-infiltrating lymphocytes in primary liver carcinoma. Study details: Productive TCRbeta read counts per sample ran from roughly 3.65 to 7.13 million and were similar across tissue types.

General observations from the study: Overlap in tumor-adjacent and tumor-blood pairs fell below that of tumor region pairs.

The chain has TRBV6-1 and TRBJ2-2, with TRBD1 matching 11 bases. The TCR sequence derives from a woman aged 55-70 years with primary liver carcinoma and hepatitis B virus infection. The source material was peripheral blood. CDR3 sequence: CASTSGQGGRAELFF. DNA for the CDR3: TGTGCCAGCACCTCGGGACAGGGGGGACGCGCGGAGCTGTTTTTT.